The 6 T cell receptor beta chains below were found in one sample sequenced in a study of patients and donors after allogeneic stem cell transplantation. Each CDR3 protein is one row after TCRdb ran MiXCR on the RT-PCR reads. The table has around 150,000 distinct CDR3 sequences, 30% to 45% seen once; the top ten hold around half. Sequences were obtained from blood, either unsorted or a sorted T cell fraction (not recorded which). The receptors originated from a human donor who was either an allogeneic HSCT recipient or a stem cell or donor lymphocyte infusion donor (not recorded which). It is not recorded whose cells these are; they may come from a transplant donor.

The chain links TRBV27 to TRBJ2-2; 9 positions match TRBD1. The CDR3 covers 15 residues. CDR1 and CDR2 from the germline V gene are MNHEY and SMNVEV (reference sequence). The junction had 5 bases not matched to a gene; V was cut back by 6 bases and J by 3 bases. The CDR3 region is CASSLGQGYTGELFF. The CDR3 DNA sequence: TGTGCCAGCAGCCTAGGACAGGGGTACACCGGGGAGCTGTTTTTT.

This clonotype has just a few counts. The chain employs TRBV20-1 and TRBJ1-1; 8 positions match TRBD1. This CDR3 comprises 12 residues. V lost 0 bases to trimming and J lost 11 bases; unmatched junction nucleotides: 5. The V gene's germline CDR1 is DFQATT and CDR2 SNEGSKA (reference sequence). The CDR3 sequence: CSARDWGQVAFF. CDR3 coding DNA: TGCAGTGCTAGAGATTGGGGACAGGTGGCTTTCTTT.

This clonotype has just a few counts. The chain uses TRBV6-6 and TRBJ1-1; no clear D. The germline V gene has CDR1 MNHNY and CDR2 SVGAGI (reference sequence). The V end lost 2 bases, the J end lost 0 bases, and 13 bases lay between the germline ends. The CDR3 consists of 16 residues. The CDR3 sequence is CASSYVLGSMNTEAFF. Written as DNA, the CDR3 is TGTGCCAGCAGTTACGTATTAGGGTCTATGAACACTGAAGCTTTCTTT.

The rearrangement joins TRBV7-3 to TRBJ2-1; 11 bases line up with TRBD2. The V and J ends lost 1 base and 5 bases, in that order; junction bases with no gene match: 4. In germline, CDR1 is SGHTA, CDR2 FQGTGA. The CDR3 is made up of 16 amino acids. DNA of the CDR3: TGTGCCAGCAGCTTAAGACCTAGCGGGGGGAACAATGAGCAGTTCTTC. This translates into CASSLRPSGGNNEQFF.

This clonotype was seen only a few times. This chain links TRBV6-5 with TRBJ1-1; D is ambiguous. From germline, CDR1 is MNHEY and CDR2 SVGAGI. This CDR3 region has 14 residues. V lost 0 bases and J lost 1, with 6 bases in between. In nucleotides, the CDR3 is TGTGCCAGCAGTTACTCCGTCTCGAACACTGAAGCTTTCTTT. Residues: CASSYSVSNTEAFF.

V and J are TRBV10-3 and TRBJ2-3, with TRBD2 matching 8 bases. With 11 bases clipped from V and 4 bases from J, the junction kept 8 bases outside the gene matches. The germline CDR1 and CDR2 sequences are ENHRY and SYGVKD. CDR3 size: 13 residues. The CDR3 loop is CAAQGGGPDTQYF. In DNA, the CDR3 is TGTGCCGCCCAGGGCGGGGGGCCAGATACGCAGTATTTT.